The T cell receptor (beta chain) described here comes from a study of blood T cell repertoires in COVID-19 (TCRdb year 2020). About the full investigation: Samples from collaborators originated in the United States, Italy and Spain and spanned both the acute and convalescent phases of COVID-19. The prospective study material was composed of cDNA or gDNA derived from T cells, B-cell-depleted T cells, or PBMCs. Deeply sampled blood TCRbeta repertoires from subjects exposed to, actively infected with, or recovered from COVID-19 were included in the dataset. The repertoires were made available in a free public database intended to serve as a resource for research on the immune response to SARS-CoV-2. Samples came from the ongoing ImmuneRACE study (first 160 participants) plus 1,254 subjects from 6 global collaborators. A de-identified subject ID, COVID-19 status, age in years and sex were almost always included in the sample metadata. HLA class I and class II types, where available, came from metadata supplied by the sample provider rather than from assay-based typing.

Overall results and qualifications from the work: How much clinical and demographic metadata was included differed by source and by participant, and the metadata was provided uncurated.

TCRbeta CDR3 regions were amplified from genomic DNA by means of the immunoSEQ Assay, a bias-controlled multiplex PCR. As for how the authors treated the data: Nucleated cell counts per sample were estimated from amplification of reference gene primers within the assay. To quantify the absolute abundance of each unique TCRbeta CDR3 rearrangement, sequence reads were collapsed and filtered. For each sample, productive Simpson clonality was calculated as the square root of Simpson's diversity index across productive rearrangements. Here the immuneACCESS table is served through TCRdb, limited to in-frame sequences with V and J called. Missing clones are a known gap in these copies; in checked studies unresolved V genes cover under half, and the rest lacks a known reason. V and J calls and clone size are copied from that table; D and trimming were computed from the DNA. Recorded for this sample are tens of thousands of clones; about nine tenths of them occurred a single time. The ten largest clones take up more than 15% of the sample.

Whole blood was collected in K2EDTA tubes by collaborating institutions according to the institutions' own protocols. For TCRbeta analysis, collaborator samples were shipped as frozen whole blood, as isolated PBMCs, or as DNA extracted from either sample type. From the cysteine through the phenylalanine, the CDR3 covers 17 amino acids. Only the CDR3 DNA is retained, 51 bases long and in frame from the first base. Sequences SGDLS (CDR1) and YYNGEE (CDR2) are obtained from the germline V gene. The junction shows trimming of 2 bases on V and 7 bases on J, plus 21 bases between the germline ends. For this clone: Its antigen is currently not known. The input lacks base qualities; no much larger clone sits a single base away.

This chain joins TRBV9 to TRBJ1-4; TRBD1 might be the D gene, on 5 matching bases. Sequencing was carried out using peripheral blood. This clonotype was obtained from a man between 65 and 85 years old with acute or convalescent COVID-19. The CDR3 protein: CASSVGGSGVRSEKLFF. The DNA sequence reads TGTGCCAGCAGCGTGGGGGGATCCGGGGTGAGAAGTGAAAAACTGTTTTTT. Here the CDR3 is joined to the reference TRBV9 and TRBJ1-4 genes, and the full variable domain is: DSGVTQTPKHLITATGQRVTLRCSPRSGDLSVYWYQQSLDQGLQFLIQYYNGEERAKGNILERFSAQQFPDLHSELNLSSLELGDSALYFCASSVGGSGVRSEKLFFGSGTQLSVL.